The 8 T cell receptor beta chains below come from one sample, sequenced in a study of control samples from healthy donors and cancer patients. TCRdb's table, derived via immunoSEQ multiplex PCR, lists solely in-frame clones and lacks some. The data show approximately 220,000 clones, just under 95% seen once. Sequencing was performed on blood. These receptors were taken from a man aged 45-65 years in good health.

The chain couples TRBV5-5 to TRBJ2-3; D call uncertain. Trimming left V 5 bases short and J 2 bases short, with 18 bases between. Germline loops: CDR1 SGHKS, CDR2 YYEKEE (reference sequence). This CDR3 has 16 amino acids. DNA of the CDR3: TGTGCCAGCAGTTTCGATATCCATAGCACCACAGATACGCAGTATTTT. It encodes CASSFDIHSTTDTQYF.

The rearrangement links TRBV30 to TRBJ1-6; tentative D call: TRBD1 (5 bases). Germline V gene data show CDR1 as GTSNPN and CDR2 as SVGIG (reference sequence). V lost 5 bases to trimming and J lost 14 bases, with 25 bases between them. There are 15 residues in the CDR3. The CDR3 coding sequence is TGTGCCTGGGACCCGGGGCCCCTCGGGTTTTTGACCCTCCACTTT. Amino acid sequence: CAWDPGPLGFLTLHF.

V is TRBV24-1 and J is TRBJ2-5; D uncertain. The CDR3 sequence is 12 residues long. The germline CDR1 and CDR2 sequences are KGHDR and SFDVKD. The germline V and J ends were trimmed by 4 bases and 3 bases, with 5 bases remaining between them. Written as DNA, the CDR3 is TGTGCCACCAGTGACCTAAAAGAGACCCAGTACTTC. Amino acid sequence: CATSDLKETQYF.

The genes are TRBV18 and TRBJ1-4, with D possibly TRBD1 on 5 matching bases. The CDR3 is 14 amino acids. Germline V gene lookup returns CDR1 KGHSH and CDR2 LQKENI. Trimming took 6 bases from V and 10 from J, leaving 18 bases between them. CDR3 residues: CASSPDSAGGKLFF. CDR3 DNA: TGTGCCAGCTCCCCTGACTCTGCGGGGGGAAAACTGTTTTTT.

CDR3 protein: CASSLAPGPNYGYTF. For the CDR3, the DNA is TGCGCCAGCAGCTTGGCTCCAGGGCCTAACTATGGCTACACCTTC. The chain has TRBV5-1 and TRBJ1-2; perhaps TRBD1 as D (5 bases). Germline lookup yields CDR1 SGHRS and CDR2 YFSETQ. The CDR3 contains 15 residues. Trimming shortened V by 0 bases and J by 0 bases, and 9 bases separated the two germline ends.

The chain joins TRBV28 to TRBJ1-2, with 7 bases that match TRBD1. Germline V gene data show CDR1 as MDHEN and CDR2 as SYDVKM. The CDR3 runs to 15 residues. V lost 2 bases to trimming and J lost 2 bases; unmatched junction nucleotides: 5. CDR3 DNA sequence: TGTGCCAGCAGTTTACCTACGACAGGGAACTATGGCTACACCTTC. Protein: CASSLPTTGNYGYTF.

The CDR3 is CASSLAGGAKIYGYTF. Here the CDR3 DNA reads TGTGCCAGCAGCTTAGCCGGGGGCGCCAAGATTTATGGCTACACCTTC. V and J are TRBV7-9 and TRBJ1-2; D perhaps matches TRBD1 (6 bases). Deletions cut 0 bases from V and 5 bases from J, with 16 bases between. The length of the CDR3 is 16 residues. Germline assignment: CDR1 SEHNR and CDR2 FQNEAQ (reference sequence).

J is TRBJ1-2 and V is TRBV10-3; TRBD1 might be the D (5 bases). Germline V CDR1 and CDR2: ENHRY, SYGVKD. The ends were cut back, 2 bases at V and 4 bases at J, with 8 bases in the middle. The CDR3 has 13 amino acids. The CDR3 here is CAISETTVYGYTF. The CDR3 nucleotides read TGTGCCATCAGTGAGACGACAGTCTATGGCTACACCTTC.